This entry lists 30 T cell receptor beta chains sequenced from one sample in a study of shared clonotypes between healthy human individuals. Naive CD8 isolation took CD45RO-negative cells positively selected for CCR7 and excluded terminally differentiated effector memory CD45RA+ cells. The assay was immunoSEQ multiplex PCR, and TCRdb's table has in-frame clones only and misses some. The table records some 2,100,000 clones, 93% of them present only once. Input material: naive CD8+ T cells from PBMCs. These receptors originate from a man younger than 35 in good health. Some clones in this sample may be carry-over from other donors' samples.

The genes are TRBV28 and TRBJ2-2, with 11 bases matching TRBD2. The trim removed 5 bases at V and 1 base at J, leaving 3 bases unmatched. This CDR3 spans 16 amino acids. The germline V gene encodes CDR1 MDHEN and CDR2 SYDVKM. DNA of the CDR3: TGTGCCAGCAGTCACCTAGCGGGAGGGAACACCGGGGAGCTGTTTTTT. This encodes CASSHLAGGNTGELFF.

The CDR3 protein is CASSPRQTSGYFYNEQFF. In nucleotides, the CDR3 is TGTGCCAGCAGCCCCAGACAGACTAGCGGGTATTTCTACAATGAGCAGTTCTTC. V is TRBV11-2 and J is TRBJ2-1; 10 bases are a match to TRBD2. The CDR3 loop spans 18 amino acids. V gave up 5 bases and J gave up 3 bases; unmatched junction bases: 13. Germline CDR1 and CDR2: SGHAT and FQNNGV.

This clone was picked up one time. V gene TRBV4-1 combines with J gene TRBJ1-5; 8 bases line up with TRBD1. V lost 0 bases and J lost 9; bases outside the gene matches: 4. The CDR3 runs 14 residues. The germline V gene has CDR1 MGHRA and CDR2 YSYEKL. DNA for the CDR3: TGCGCCAGCAGCCAAGAACAGGGGGGACGGCCCCAGCATTTT. This gives the protein CASSQEQGGRPQHF.

This chain links TRBV7-9 with TRBJ1-1, with D possibly TRBD1 on 5 matching bases. The length of the CDR3 is 15 residues. V was clipped by 3 bases and J by 0 bases, with 11 bases between them. The V gene's germline CDR1 is SEHNR and CDR2 FQNEAQ (reference sequence). This CDR3 is CASSLAGTLNTEAFF. The CDR3 DNA sequence: TGTGCCAGCAGCTTGGCAGGGACCCTGAACACTGAAGCTTTCTTT.

This sequence joins TRBV6-5 and TRBJ2-5; 9 bases agree with TRBD2. The DNA end lines up better with TRBJ2-7; the J call may be wrong. The germline CDR1 and CDR2 sequences are MNHEY and SVGAGI. The CDR3 has 14 residues. DNA of the CDR3: TGTGCCAGCATGTGGCGGGAGGGCCTCTACGAGCAGTACTTC. It yields the protein CASMWREGLYEQYF.

The rearrangement joins TRBV7-9 to TRBJ2-7, with 10 bases matching TRBD1. Germline CDR1 reads SEHNR; CDR2 reads FQNEAQ (reference sequence). The junction had 17 bases not matched to a gene; V was cut back by 2 bases and J by 4 bases. The CDR3 has 19 residues. In DNA form, the CDR3 reads TGTGCCAGCAGCTTATCTGCTTTAAAACCGGGACAGGGGATATACGAGCAGTACTTC. This sequence encodes CASSLSALKPGQGIYEQYF.

With regard to this clone: The same CDR3 is also encoded by other DNA sequences in this sample. The chain combines TRBV11-2 with TRBJ2-1; D is uncertain. The ends were cut back, 0 bases at V and 3 bases at J, with 6 bases in the middle. The CDR3 is 14 amino acids. Germline values: CDR1 SGHAT, CDR2 FQNNGV. This CDR3 is CASSLERDYNEQFF. In nucleotides, the CDR3 is TGTGCCAGCAGCTTAGAGCGAGACTACAATGAGCAGTTCTTC.

The chain is built from TRBV28 and TRBJ1-2; D gene ambiguous. Deletions cut 6 bases from V and 3 bases from J, with 14 bases between. The CDR3 consists of 14 residues. CDR1 and CDR2 from the germline V gene are MDHEN and SYDVKM. The CDR3 loop reads CASSGRRIYYGYTF. CDR3 nucleotides: TGTGCCAGCAGCGGGAGGCGGATCTACTATGGCTACACCTTC.

The V call is TRBV6-5, the J call TRBJ1-1; weak D call: TRBD1 (5 bases). CDR1 and CDR2 from the germline V gene are MNHEY and SVGAGI. V shed 6 bases and J shed 0 bases, with 11 bases lying between them. This CDR3 comprises 14 residues. CDR3 sequence: CASSSGHLNTEAFF. CDR3 coding DNA: TGTGCCAGCAGCTCAGGACACCTGAACACTGAAGCTTTCTTT.

This clone was observed once. This rearrangement joins TRBV9 to TRBJ1-2, with D maybe TRBD1 (6 bases). Germline V gene data show CDR1 as SGDLS and CDR2 as YYNGEE. The CDR3 loop spans 16 amino acids. Trimming pared 4 bases from V and 3 bases from J, leaving 19 bases between. CDR3: CASSPREMGGYYGYTF. Here the CDR3 DNA reads TGTGCCAGCAGCCCAAGGGAGATGGGGGGCTACTATGGCTACACCTTC.

About this clone itself: The sample contains more than one DNA sequence encoding this CDR3. The rearrangement uses TRBV7-9 and TRBJ2-7, with D unclear. Trimming removed 4 bases at V and 4 bases at J, with 5 bases between. CDR3 length equals 11 residues. Germline V gene data show CDR1 as SEHNR and CDR2 as FQNEAQ (reference sequence). The CDR3 loop is CASSSEYEQYF. CDR3 DNA sequence: TGTGCCAGCAGCTCGGAATACGAGCAGTACTTC.

The chain links TRBV11-2 to TRBJ2-5; D remains unclear. Germline-derived CDR1 and CDR2 are SGHAT and FQNNGV. V was clipped by 2 bases and J by 2 bases, with 12 bases between them. This CDR3 has 15 amino acids. CDR3 nucleotides: TGTGCCAGCAGCTTATTGTTATCCAGACAAGAGACCCAGTACTTC. Amino acid sequence: CASSLLLSRQETQYF.

This chain joins TRBV5-6 and TRBJ2-7, with D unclear. V was shortened by 0 bases and J by 6 bases, with 13 bases between the two germline ends. Germline lookup yields CDR1 SGHDT and CDR2 YYEEEE. This CDR3 region has 14 residues. The CDR3 sequence is CASSLALTVSEQYF. CDR3 nucleotides: TGTGCCAGCAGCTTGGCCCTTACAGTGTCCGAGCAGTACTTC. Together with reference TRBV5-6 and TRBJ2-7, the CDR3 gives the full variable domain: DAGVTQSPTHLIKTRGQQVTLRCSPKSGHDTVSWYQQALGQGPQFIFQYYEEEERQRGNFPDRFSGHQFPNYSSELNVNALLLGDSALYLCASSLALTVSEQYFGPGTRLTVT.

This clone occurred once. Other DNA sequences of this sample code for an identical CDR3. The chain joins TRBV27 to TRBJ1-5; D not certain. V was pared by 2 bases and J by 2 bases, with 7 bases between. Germline assignment: CDR1 MNHEY and CDR2 SMNVEV (reference sequence). There are 14 residues in the CDR3. In DNA, the CDR3 is TGTGCCAGCAGTTTAAGCACGGGCAATCAGCCCCAGCATTTT. This translates into CASSLSTGNQPQHF.

The chain joins TRBV7-8 to TRBJ2-5; TRBD2 agrees at 9 bases. CDR3 size: 18 residues. V lost 4 bases, J lost 1 base, and 13 bases stayed unmatched. Per the germline V gene, CDR1 is SGHVS and CDR2 is FQNEAQ. CDR3 coding DNA: TGTGCCAGCAGCTCCCCAACGCGGGAGGGAAAGTTCCAAGAGACCCAGTACTTC. Amino acid sequence: CASSSPTREGKFQETQYF.

This clone was seen once. The chain couples TRBV13 to TRBJ2-7, with 9 bases fitting TRBD1. The CDR3 is 14 amino acids. The V and J ends lost 10 bases and 1 base, in that order; junction bases with no gene match: 8. Germline values: CDR1 PRHDT, CDR2 FYEKMQ (reference sequence). The CDR3 nucleotides read TGTGCCATCCCCGGGACAGGGCCATCCTACGAGCAGTACTTC. It codes for CAIPGTGPSYEQYF.

Concerning this clone itself: The sample contains more than one DNA sequence encoding this CDR3. This CDR3 reads CASSLGGSGNTIYF. The CDR3, as DNA: TGTGCCAGCAGCTTGGGAGGGTCCGGGAACACCATATATTTT. This chain links TRBV5-4 with TRBJ1-3; no reliable D call. V was pared by 0 bases and J by 7 bases, with 11 bases between. Germline CDR1 is SGHNT and CDR2 is YYREEE (reference sequence). This CDR3 is built from 14 residues.

The chain has TRBV10-3 and TRBJ1-2; D unclear. The CDR3 sequence is 14 residues long. V was shortened by 2 bases and J by 5 bases, with 12 bases between the two germline ends. The germline gives CDR1 ENHRY, CDR2 SYGVKD. CDR3 DNA: TGTGCCATCAGTGAGGGACTGTCTTTATATGGCTACACCTTC. It specifies CAISEGLSLYGYTF.

This chain connects TRBV5-6 to TRBJ2-7; D might be TRBD1 or TRBD2, each matching 5 bases. Trimming cost V 2 bases and J 5 bases, with 11 bases left between them. The CDR3 totals 13 residues. In germline, CDR1 is SGHDT, CDR2 YYEEEE. The chain's CDR3 is CASSLIRGHEQYF. In nucleotides, the CDR3 is TGTGCCAGCAGCTTAATCCGGGGCCACGAGCAGTACTTC.

The V call is TRBV7-9, the J call TRBJ1-5; D unresolved. Trimming left V 1 base short and J 2 bases short, with 9 bases between. The CDR3 is 15 amino acids. Germline V lookup: CDR1 SEHNR, CDR2 FQNEAQ (reference sequence). DNA for the CDR3: TGTGCCAGCAGCTTAGGGCCGCCTGGCAATCAGCCCCAGCATTTT. It translates to CASSLGPPGNQPQHF.

This chain uses TRBV7-7 with TRBJ1-1; D unclear. V was clipped by 3 bases and J by 2 bases, with 7 bases between them. Germline CDR1 and CDR2: SSHAT and FNYEAQ (reference sequence). This CDR3 is built from 13 residues. CDR3: CASSFKYNTEAFF. CDR3 bases: TGTGCCAGCAGCTTTAAATATAACACTGAAGCTTTCTTT.

This clone appeared a single time. This chain connects TRBV11-2 to TRBJ2-6; no definite D call. V was pared by 3 bases and J by 4 bases, with 10 bases between. CDR1 and CDR2 from the germline V gene are SGHAT and FQNNGV. The CDR3 runs 15 residues. The CDR3 DNA reads TGTGCCAGCAGCTTTATTTGGGCGGGGGCCAACGTCCTGACTTTC. It specifies CASSFIWAGANVLTF.

The J gene is TRBJ2-3, the V gene TRBV5-6, with a tentative D call TRBD2 (6 bases). V gave up 4 bases and J gave up 0 bases, with 12 bases separating them. CDR1 and CDR2 from the germline V gene are SGHDT and YYEEEE. The CDR3 is 15 amino acids. The CDR3 reads CASSLQSGSTDTQYF. The CDR3 nucleotides are TGTGCCAGCAGCCTGCAAAGCGGGAGCACAGATACGCAGTATTTT.

The V and J genes are TRBV9 and TRBJ2-5; TRBD2 matches at 8 bases. The germline V gene encodes CDR1 SGDLS and CDR2 YYNGEE. The CDR3 spans 17 residues. With V trimmed by 0 bases and J by 9 bases, 16 bases remained unmatched. CDR3 in amino acids: CASSVDSSVKPGGAQYF. The CDR3 nucleotides are TGTGCCAGCAGCGTAGATTCTAGCGTAAAACCGGGGGGGGCCCAGTACTTC.

This rearrangement joins TRBV4-1 to TRBJ2-7; 8 bases line up with TRBD2. CDR3 length equals 16 residues. The trim removed 4 bases at V and 0 bases at J, leaving 8 bases unmatched. Germline V CDR1 and CDR2: MGHRA, YSYEKL. CDR3 region: CASSPLGTSLSYEQYF. The CDR3 region has the DNA TGCGCCAGCAGCCCCTTAGGGACTAGTCTCTCCTACGAGCAGTACTTC.

The V and J genes are TRBV13 and TRBJ2-1, with 12 positions matching TRBD2. CDR1 is PRHDT, CDR2 FYEKMQ, per germline (reference sequence). This CDR3 comprises 15 residues. Germline trimming cut 7 bases from V and 4 bases from J; bases unmatched to any gene: 5. CDR3 in amino acids: CASTGGLAGYNEQFF. CDR3 DNA sequence: TGTGCCAGCACCGGAGGACTAGCGGGATACAATGAGCAGTTCTTC.

V gene TRBV28 combines with J gene TRBJ2-1; 13 bases match TRBD2. V lost 3 bases, J lost 8 bases, and 4 bases stayed unmatched. The CDR3 runs to 15 residues. The germline gives CDR1 MDHEN, CDR2 SYDVKM. This CDR3 is CASSLWTSGSYEQFF. In nucleotides, the CDR3 is TGTGCCAGCAGTTTGTGGACTAGCGGGAGCTATGAGCAGTTCTTC.

V and J are TRBV10-1 and TRBJ1-2; maybe TRBD1 (5 bases). CDR1 and CDR2 (germline): WNHNN, SYGVQD (reference sequence). The CDR3 has 18 residues. Trimming removed 2 bases at V and 1 base at J, with 20 bases between. In DNA form, the CDR3 reads TGCGCCAGCAGTGAGCCCCCACTGAGACAGCTACATAACTATGGCTACACCTTC. Residues: CASSEPPLRQLHNYGYTF.

V and J are TRBV10-3 and TRBJ1-1, with D possibly matching TRBD1 (5 bases). The length of the CDR3 is 17 residues. Germline CDR1 reads ENHRY; CDR2 reads SYGVKD. V lost 6 bases and J 0 bases, leaving 20 bases between the germline ends. CDR3 coding DNA: TGTGCCATCAGCTCAGACCGCGAGACAGACATGAACACTGAAGCTTTCTTT. This sequence encodes CAISSDRETDMNTEAFF.

The rearrangement joins TRBV28 to TRBJ1-1; D perhaps matches TRBD1 (5 bases). The germline CDR1 and CDR2 sequences are MDHEN and SYDVKM. V lost 2 bases and J lost 6, with 13 bases in between. The CDR3 runs 14 residues. Here the CDR3 reads CASSLMRGIPEAFF. CDR3 nucleotide sequence: TGTGCCAGCAGTTTAATGAGGGGAATTCCTGAAGCTTTCTTT.